This T cell receptor (beta chain) was profiled in a study of CD8 T cells in ankylosing spondylitis. Broader study findings: Disease-linked clones proved CD8+ and comparatively uncommon in peripheral blood. Characteristic, it appeared, of ankylosing spondylitis blood was a TCR beta motif of eight highly homologous variants. Disease-linked clones reportedly concentrated significantly in matched ankylosing spondylitis synovial fluid.

This clonotype has just a few counts. Its antigen is unknown. Quantitative 5'-RACE with molecular barcodes was used to make the TCR beta libraries. Each CDR3 protein is one row after TCRdb ran MiXCR on the 5' RACE reads. The data show 200,000 to 250,000 distinct CDR3 sequences, about 10% seen once. With 4 bases removed from V and 1 base from J, the gap between germline ends came to 15 bases. Germline loops: CDR1 LNHNV, CDR2 YYDKDF (reference sequence). The length of the CDR3 is 16 residues. V usage is TRBV15 and J usage is TRBJ2-3; D may match TRBD1 or TRBD2 (6 bases each). Source material: blood, either unsorted or a sorted T cell fraction (not recorded which). This receptor was taken from a male donor with ankylosing spondylitis or in good health (not recorded which). For the CDR3, the DNA is TGTGCCACCAGCAAGAGGTCGGGGGCGGGCACAGATACGCAGTATTTT. Its protein product is CATSKRSGAGTDTQYF. Full variable domain (missing parts from reference TRBV15 and TRBJ2-3): DAMVIQNPRYQVTQFGKPVTLSCSQTLNHNVMYWYQQKSSQAPKLLFHYYDKDFNNEADTPDNFQSRRPNTSFCFLDIRSPGLGDTAMYLCATSKRSGAGTDTQYFGPGTRLTVL.